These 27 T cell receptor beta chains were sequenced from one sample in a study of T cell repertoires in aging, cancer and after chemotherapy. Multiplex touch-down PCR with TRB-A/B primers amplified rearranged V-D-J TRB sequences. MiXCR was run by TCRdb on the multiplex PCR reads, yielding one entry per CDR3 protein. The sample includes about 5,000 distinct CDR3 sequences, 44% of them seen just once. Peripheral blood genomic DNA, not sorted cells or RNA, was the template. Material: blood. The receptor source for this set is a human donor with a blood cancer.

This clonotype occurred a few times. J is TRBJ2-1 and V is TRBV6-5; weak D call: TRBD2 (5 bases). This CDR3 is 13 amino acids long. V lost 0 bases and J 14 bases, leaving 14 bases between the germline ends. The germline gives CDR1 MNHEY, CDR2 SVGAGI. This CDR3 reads CASSYSEAIPKFF. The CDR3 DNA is TGTGCCAGCAGTTACTCGGAGGCCATCCCTAAGTTCTTC.

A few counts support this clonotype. CDR3 residues: CATSLSGSADTQYF. CDR3 nucleotide sequence: TGTGCCACCAGTCTAAGCGGGTCTGCAGATACGCAGTATTTT. This chain uses TRBV24-1 with TRBJ2-3, with TRBD2 as a possible D gene (6 bases). Germline CDR1 is KGHDR and CDR2 is SFDVKD. This CDR3 is 14 amino acids long. The V end was cut by 6 bases, the J end by 4 bases, with 13 bases between.

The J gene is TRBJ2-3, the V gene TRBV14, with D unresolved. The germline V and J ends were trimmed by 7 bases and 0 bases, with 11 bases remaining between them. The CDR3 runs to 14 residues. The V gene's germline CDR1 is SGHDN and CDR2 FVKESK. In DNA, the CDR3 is TGTGCCAGCAACGGTCTATATAGCACAGATACGCAGTATTTT. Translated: CASNGLYSTDTQYF.

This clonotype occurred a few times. Here the CDR3 reads CASSTRRGGASYNEQFF. For the CDR3, the DNA is TGTGCCAGTAGCACAAGGCGGGGGGGAGCCTCCTACAATGAGCAGTTCTTC. The chain combines TRBV19 with TRBJ2-1; 9 bases agree with TRBD2. The CDR3 covers 17 residues. Germline trimming cut 6 bases from V and 0 bases from J; bases unmatched to any gene: 9. Germline V gene lookup returns CDR1 LNHDA and CDR2 SQIVND (reference sequence).

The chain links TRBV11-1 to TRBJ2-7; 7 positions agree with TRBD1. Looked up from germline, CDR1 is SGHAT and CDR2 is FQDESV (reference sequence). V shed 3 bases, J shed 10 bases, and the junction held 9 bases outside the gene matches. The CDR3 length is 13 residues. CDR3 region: CASSFNLRQGQYF. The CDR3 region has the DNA TGTGCCAGCAGCTTTAACCTTCGACAGGGTCAGTACTTC.

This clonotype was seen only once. The CDR3 DNA reads TGTGCCAGCAGCTTAGGAGATTACGGGACAGTCGTCGAGCAGTACTTC. Protein: CASSLGDYGTVVEQYF. The chain employs TRBV7-6 and TRBJ2-7; 7 bases are a match to TRBD1. Germline lookup yields CDR1 SGHVS and CDR2 FNYEAQ. Unmatched junction bases numbered 12, after V lost 1 base and J lost 6 bases. The CDR3 loop spans 16 amino acids.

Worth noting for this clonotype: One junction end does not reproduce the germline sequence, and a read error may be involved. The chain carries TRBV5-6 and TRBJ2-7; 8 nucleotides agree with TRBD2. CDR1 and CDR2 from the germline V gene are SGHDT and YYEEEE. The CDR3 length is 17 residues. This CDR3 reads CASSRKSGSATSDEQYF. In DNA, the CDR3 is TGTGCCAGCAGCCGCAAGAGCGGGAGCGCCACCTCCGACGAGCAGTACTTC. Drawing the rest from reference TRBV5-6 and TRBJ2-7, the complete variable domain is DAGVTQSPTHLIKTRGQQVTLRCSPKSGHDTVSWYQQALGQGPQFIFQYYEEEERQRGNFPDRFSGHQFPNYSSELNVNALLLGDSALYLCASSRKSGSATSDEQYFGPGTRLTVT.

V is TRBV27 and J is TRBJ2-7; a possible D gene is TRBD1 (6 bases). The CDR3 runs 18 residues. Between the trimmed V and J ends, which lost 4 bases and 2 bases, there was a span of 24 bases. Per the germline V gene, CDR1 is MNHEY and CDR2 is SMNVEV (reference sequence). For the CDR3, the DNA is TGTGCCAGCAGTTCACGACAGGTGGCCCACTCTAGCCCCTACGAGCAGTACTTC. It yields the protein CASSSRQVAHSSPYEQYF.

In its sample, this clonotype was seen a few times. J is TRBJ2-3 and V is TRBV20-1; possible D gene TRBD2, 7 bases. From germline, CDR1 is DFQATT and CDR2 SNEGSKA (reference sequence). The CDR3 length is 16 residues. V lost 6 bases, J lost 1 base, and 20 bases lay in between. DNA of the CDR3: TGCAGTGCGACCGGGGTTGGGGGGGGCGGCACAGATACGCAGTATTTT. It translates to CSATGVGGGGTDTQYF.

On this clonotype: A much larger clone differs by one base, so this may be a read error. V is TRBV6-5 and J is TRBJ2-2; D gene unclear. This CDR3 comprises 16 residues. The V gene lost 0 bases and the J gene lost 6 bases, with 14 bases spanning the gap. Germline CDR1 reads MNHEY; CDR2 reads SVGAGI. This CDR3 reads CASSYSIMNNAGELFF. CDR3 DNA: TGTGCCAGCAGTTACTCGATCATGAACAATGCCGGGGAGCTGTTTTTT.

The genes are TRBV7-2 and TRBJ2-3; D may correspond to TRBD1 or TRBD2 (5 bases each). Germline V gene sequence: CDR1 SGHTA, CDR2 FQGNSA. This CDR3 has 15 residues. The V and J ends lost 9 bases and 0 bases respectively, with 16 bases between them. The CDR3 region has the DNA TGTGCCAGTCTCGTTGGGGACCCTAGCACAGATACGCAGTATTTT. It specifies CASLVGDPSTDTQYF.

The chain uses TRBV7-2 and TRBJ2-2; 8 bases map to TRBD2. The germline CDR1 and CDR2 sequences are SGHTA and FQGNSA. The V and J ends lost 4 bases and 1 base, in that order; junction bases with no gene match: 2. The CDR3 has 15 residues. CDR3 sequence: CASSSSGRNTGELFF. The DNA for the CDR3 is TGTGCCAGCAGCTCGAGCGGGAGGAACACCGGGGAGCTGTTTTTT.

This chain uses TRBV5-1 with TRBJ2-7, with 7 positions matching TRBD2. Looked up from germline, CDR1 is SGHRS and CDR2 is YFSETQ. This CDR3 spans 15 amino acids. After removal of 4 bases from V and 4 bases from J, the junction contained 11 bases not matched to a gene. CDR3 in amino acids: CASSPTSGTGYEQYF. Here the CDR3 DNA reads TGCGCCAGCAGCCCTACGAGCGGGACCGGGTACGAGCAGTACTTC.

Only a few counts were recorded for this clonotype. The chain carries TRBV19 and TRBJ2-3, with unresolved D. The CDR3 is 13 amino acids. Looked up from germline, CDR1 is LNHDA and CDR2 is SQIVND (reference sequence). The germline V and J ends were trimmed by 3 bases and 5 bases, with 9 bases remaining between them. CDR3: CASSINTGDTQYF. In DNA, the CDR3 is TGTGCCAGTAGTATCAACACGGGAGATACGCAGTATTTT.

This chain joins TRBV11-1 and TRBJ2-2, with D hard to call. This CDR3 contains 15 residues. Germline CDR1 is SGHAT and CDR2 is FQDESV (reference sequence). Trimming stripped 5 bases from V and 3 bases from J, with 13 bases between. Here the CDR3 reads CASSQEGLYTGELFF. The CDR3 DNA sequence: TGTGCCAGCAGCCAGGAAGGGTTGTACACCGGGGAGCTGTTTTTT.

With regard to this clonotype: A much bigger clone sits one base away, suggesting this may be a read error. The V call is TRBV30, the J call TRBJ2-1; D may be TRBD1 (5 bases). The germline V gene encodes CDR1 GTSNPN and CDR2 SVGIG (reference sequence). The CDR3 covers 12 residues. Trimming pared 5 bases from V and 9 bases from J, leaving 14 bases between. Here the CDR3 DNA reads TGTGCCTGGGCCATTACAGGTTCTGAGCAGTTCTTC. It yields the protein CAWAITGSEQFF.

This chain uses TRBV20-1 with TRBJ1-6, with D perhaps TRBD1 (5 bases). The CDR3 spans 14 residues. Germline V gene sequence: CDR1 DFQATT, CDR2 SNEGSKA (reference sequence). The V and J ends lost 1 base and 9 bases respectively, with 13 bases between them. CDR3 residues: CSARAREPTSPLHF. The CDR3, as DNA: TGCAGTGCTAGAGCCAGGGAACCGACTTCACCCCTCCACTTT.

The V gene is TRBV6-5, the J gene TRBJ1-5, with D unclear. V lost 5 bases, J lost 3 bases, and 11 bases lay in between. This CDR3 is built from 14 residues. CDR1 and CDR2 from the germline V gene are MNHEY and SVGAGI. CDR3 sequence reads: CASSELGNNQPQHF. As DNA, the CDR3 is TGTGCCAGCAGTGAGTTGGGGAACAATCAGCCCCAGCATTTT.

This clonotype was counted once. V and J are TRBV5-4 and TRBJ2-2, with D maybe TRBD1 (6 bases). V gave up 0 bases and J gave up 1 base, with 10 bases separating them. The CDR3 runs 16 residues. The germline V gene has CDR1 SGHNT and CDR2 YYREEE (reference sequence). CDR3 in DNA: TGTGCCAGCAGCTTGGGGGGGCCGAGGAACACCGGGGAGCTGTTTTTT. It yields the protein CASSLGGPRNTGELFF.

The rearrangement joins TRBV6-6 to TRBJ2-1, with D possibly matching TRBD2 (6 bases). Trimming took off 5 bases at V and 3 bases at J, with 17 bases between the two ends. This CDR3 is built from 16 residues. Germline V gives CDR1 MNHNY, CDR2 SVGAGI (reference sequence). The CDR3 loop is CASSSPRGLLYNEQFF. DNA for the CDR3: TGTGCCAGCAGTAGCCCCCGGGGACTCCTCTACAATGAGCAGTTCTTC.

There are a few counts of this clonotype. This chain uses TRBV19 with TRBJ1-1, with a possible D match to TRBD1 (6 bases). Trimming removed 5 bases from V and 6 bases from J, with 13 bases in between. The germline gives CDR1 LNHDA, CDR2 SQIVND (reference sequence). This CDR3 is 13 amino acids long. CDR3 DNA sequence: TGTGCCAGTAGTGGGGGGCCCGGCCCTGAAGCTTTCTTT. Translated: CASSGGPGPEAFF.

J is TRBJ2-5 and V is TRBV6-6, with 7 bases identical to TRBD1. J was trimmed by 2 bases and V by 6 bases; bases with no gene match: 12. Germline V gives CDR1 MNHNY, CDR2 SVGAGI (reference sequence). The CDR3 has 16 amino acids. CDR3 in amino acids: CASSKSGQARQETQYF. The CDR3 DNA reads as TGTGCCAGCAGCAAATCCGGACAGGCCCGTCAAGAGACCCAGTACTTC.

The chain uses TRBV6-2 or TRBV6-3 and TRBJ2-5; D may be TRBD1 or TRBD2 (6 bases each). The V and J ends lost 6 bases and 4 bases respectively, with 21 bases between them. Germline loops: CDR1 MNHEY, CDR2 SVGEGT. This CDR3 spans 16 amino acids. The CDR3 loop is CASSAGTGPEGETQYF. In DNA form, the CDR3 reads TGTGCCAGCAGCGCGGGTACAGGGCCGGAGGGAGAGACCCAGTACTTC.

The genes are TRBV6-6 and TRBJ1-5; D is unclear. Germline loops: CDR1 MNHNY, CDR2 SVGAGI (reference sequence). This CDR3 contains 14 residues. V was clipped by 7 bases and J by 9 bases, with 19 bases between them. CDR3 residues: CASKHLSPDRPQHF. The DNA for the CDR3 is TGTGCCAGCAAACACCTTTCCCCAGATCGGCCCCAGCATTTT.

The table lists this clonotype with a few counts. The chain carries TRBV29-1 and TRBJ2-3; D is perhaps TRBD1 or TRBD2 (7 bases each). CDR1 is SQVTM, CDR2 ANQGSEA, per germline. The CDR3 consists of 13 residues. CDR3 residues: CSSQGGATDTQYF. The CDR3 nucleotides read TGCTCCTCCCAGGGGGGGGCCACAGATACGCAGTATTTT.

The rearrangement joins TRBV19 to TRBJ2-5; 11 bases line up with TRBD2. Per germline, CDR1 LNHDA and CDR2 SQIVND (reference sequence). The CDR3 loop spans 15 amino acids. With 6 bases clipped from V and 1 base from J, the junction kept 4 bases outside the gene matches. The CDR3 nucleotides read TGTGCCAGTAGATCCGGACTAGCGGGCCAAGAGACCCAGTACTTC. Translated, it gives CASRSGLAGQETQYF. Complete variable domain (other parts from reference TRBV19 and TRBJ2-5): DGGITQSPKYLFRKEGQNVTLSCEQNLNHDAMYWYRQDPGQGLRLIYYSQIVNDFQKGDIAEGYSVSREKKESFPLTVTSAQKNPTAFYLCASRSGLAGQETQYFGPGTRLLVL.

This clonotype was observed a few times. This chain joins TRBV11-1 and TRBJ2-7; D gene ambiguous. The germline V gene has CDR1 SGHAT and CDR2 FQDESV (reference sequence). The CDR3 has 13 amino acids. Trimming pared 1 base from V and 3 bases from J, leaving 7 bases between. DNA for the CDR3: TGTGCCAGCAGCTTAGGGGATGACTACGAGCAGTACTTC. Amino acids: CASSLGDDYEQYF.